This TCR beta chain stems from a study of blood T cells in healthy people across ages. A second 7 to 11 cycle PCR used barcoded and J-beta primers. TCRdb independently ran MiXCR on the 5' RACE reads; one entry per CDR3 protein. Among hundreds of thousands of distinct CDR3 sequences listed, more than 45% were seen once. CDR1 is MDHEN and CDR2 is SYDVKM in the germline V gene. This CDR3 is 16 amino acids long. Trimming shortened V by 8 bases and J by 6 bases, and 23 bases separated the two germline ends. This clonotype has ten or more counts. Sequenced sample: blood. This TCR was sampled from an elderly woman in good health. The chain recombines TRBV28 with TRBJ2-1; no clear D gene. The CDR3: CASSTGRVGFSNEQFF. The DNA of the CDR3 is TGTGCCAGCTCAACTGGCCGAGTAGGGTTCAGCAATGAGCAGTTCTTC.